Each of the 26 T cell receptor beta chains below was sequenced from the same sample in a study of regulatory T cells in long-lasting Graves disease. Regarding time point: persistent/refractory GD, antithyroid drugs over 5 years with positive TRAb. PBMC-extracted RNA yielded the TCR library. To make TCR beta libraries, researchers used iRepertoire HTBI primers and Arm-PCR of CDR3 regions. TCRdb passed the multiplex PCR reads through MiXCR, listing each CDR3 protein once. The data contain 450,000 or so distinct CDR3 sequences, around 20% of them singletons. The material was peripheral blood mononuclear cells (PBMCs), obtained when the disease was refractory, from a patient treated with antithyroid drugs. Receptors were obtained from a female donor with Graves disease.

In this sample, this clonotype turned up a few times. V and J are TRBV20-1 and TRBJ1-1, with D unclear. The CDR3 spans 13 residues. From germline, CDR1 is DFQATT and CDR2 SNEGSKA (reference sequence). V was pared by 3 bases and J by 0 bases, with 8 bases between. The CDR3 region is CSASIRVNTEAFF. CDR3 sequence (DNA): TGCAGTGCTAGTATAAGGGTGAACACTGAAGCTTTCTTT.

On this clonotype itself: This may stem from a read error, because a much larger clone lies one nucleotide away. The chain combines TRBV12-5 with TRBJ2-7; unclear D gene. The V and J ends lost 3 bases and 8 bases respectively, with 17 bases between them. The CDR3 is made up of 14 amino acids. From germline, CDR1 is LGHNT and CDR2 FRNRAP. CDR3 sequence: CASGFRSPSVKQYF. The CDR3 DNA reads as TGTGCTAGTGGTTTCAGGAGTCCGAGTGTCAAGCAGTACTTC.

There are many counts of this clonotype. CDR3 DNA sequence: TGTGCCAGCGCGGGAGACGGGGCACTAGGACGATACGAGCAGTACTTC. Its translation is CASAGDGALGRYEQYF. The J gene is TRBJ2-7, the V gene TRBV2; 7 bases are a match to TRBD2. The V and J ends lost 8 bases and 4 bases, in that order; junction bases with no gene match: 17. The length of the CDR3 is 16 residues. CDR1 is SNHLY, CDR2 FYNNEI, per germline.

The chain recombines TRBV4-2 with TRBJ1-1, with D unresolved. The CDR3 covers 14 residues. Looked up from germline, CDR1 is LGHNA and CDR2 is YNFKEQ. The germline V and J ends were trimmed by 10 bases and 0 bases, with 15 bases remaining between them. The CDR3 bases are TGTGCCACCAGTCAGACCGCTATGAACACTGAAGCTTTCTTT. It yields the protein CATSQTAMNTEAFF.

The chain links TRBV6-1 to TRBJ1-5, with TRBD1 identical over 11 bases. Per germline, CDR1 MNHNS and CDR2 SASEGT. The CDR3 consists of 14 residues. V gave up 10 bases and J gave up 10 bases; unmatched junction bases: 12. The CDR3 nucleotides are TGTGCCATCAGATCACCGGGACAGGGGGAACCCCAGCATTTT. As protein: CAIRSPGQGEPQHF.

Many counts were recorded for this clonotype. The rearrangement links TRBV30 to TRBJ1-2, with 7 bases fitting TRBD1. Per the germline V gene, CDR1 is GTSNPN and CDR2 is SVGIG (reference sequence). After removal of 2 bases from V and 4 bases from J, the junction contained 4 bases not matched to a gene. The CDR3 is 13 amino acids. In nucleotides, the CDR3 is TGTGCCTGGAGTCCCGACAGGGTCTATGGCTACACCTTC. This sequence encodes CAWSPDRVYGYTF.

The V gene is TRBV6-1, the J gene TRBJ2-7; maybe TRBD2 (6 bases). This CDR3 contains 15 residues. From germline, CDR1 is MNHNS and CDR2 SASEGT. The germline V and J ends were trimmed by 5 bases and 2 bases, with 16 bases remaining between them. The CDR3 DNA is TGTGCCAGCAGTACAAGGAGGGGAGGCACCTACGAGCAGTACTTC. Translation gives CASSTRRGGTYEQYF.

The table lists this clonotype with many counts. The V call is TRBV12-3 or TRBV12-4, the J call TRBJ2-7; maybe TRBD2 (5 bases). This CDR3 is 15 amino acids long. Between the trimmed V and J ends, which lost 6 bases and 3 bases, there was a span of 18 bases. The CDR3 region is CASSPSRAIDYEQYF. In DNA, the CDR3 is TGTGCCAGCAGCCCCTCGCGGGCTATCGACTACGAGCAGTACTTC.

This chain joins TRBV20-1 and TRBJ1-1; 7 nucleotides match TRBD1. J lost 6 bases, V lost 5 bases, and 6 bases had no gene match. Germline V lookup: CDR1 DFQATT, CDR2 SNEGSKA (reference sequence). This CDR3 has 12 residues. The DNA of the CDR3 is TGCAGTGCTGATACAGGGGTCCCTGAAGCTTTCTTT. As protein: CSADTGVPEAFF.

This clonotype was observed at least ten times. The chain uses TRBV12-3 or TRBV12-4 and TRBJ2-5, with 10 bases lining up with TRBD2. CDR3 length: 16 residues. V was clipped by 2 bases and J by 5 bases; unmatched bases: 8. DNA of the CDR3: TGTGCCAGCAGTTTAAGGGCTAGCGGGAGTAAGGAGACCCAGTACTTC. Protein product: CASSLRASGSKETQYF.

This clonotype was detected only a few times. The chain joins TRBV7-9 to TRBJ2-5, with 8 nucleotides matching TRBD2. Germline lookup yields CDR1 SEHNR and CDR2 FQNEAQ (reference sequence). V gave up 5 bases and J gave up 0 bases; unmatched junction bases: 11. This CDR3 region has 17 residues. The DNA of the CDR3 is TGTGCCAGCAGCCCGCCCCGCGGGGGGAATAACCAAGAGACCCAGTACTTC. Translation gives CASSPPRGGNNQETQYF. Using reference TRBV7-9 and TRBJ2-5 for the parts outside the CDR3, the full variable domain is DTGVSQNPRHKITKRGQNVTFRCDPISEHNRLYWYRQTLGQGPEFLTYFQNEAQLEKSRLLSDRFSAERPKGSFSTLEIQRTEQGDSAMYLCASSPPRGGNNQETQYFGPGTRLLVL.

There are a few counts of this clonotype. CDR3 nucleotides: TGTGCCAGCAGTTTACCGAGAGCTTCACCCCTCCACTTT. Amino acid sequence: CASSLPRASPLHF. The J gene is TRBJ1-6, the V gene TRBV6-2 or TRBV6-3; no clear D. Germline V gene lookup returns CDR1 MNHEY and CDR2 SVGEGT. The CDR3 extends over 13 amino acids. The V gene lost 4 bases and the J gene lost 9 bases, with 10 bases spanning the gap.

The sample holds one count of this clonotype. This is likely an artifact of a read error, given a far larger clone one base away. The chain couples TRBV5-4 to TRBJ2-5, with D maybe TRBD2 (5 bases). The CDR3 contains 14 residues. CDR1 is SGHNT, CDR2 YYREEE, per germline (reference sequence). Trimming cost V 5 bases and J 5 bases, with 16 bases left between them. The CDR3 protein is CASSYVGDPETQYF. The CDR3 nucleotides read TGTGCCAGCAGTTACGTCGGGGATCCGGAGACCCAGTACTTC.

This clonotype was observed at least ten times. This chain joins TRBV2 and TRBJ2-7; D perhaps matches TRBD1 (6 bases). The CDR3 loop spans 12 amino acids. Trimming stripped 7 bases from V and 2 bases from J, with 9 bases between. Germline assignment: CDR1 SNHLY and CDR2 FYNNEI. The CDR3 loop is CASTRQAYEQYF. DNA for the CDR3: TGTGCCAGCACGCGACAGGCCTACGAGCAGTACTTC.

This rearrangement joins TRBV7-2 to TRBJ2-7; unclear D gene. The CDR3 has 14 residues. Trimming pared 2 bases from V and 1 base from J, leaving 9 bases between. Germline assignment: CDR1 SGHTA and CDR2 FQGNSA. The CDR3 is CASSLRPRSYEQYF. The CDR3 nucleotides read TGTGCCAGCAGCTTAAGGCCCCGGTCCTACGAGCAGTACTTC.

This clonotype occurred many times. The J gene is TRBJ1-1, the V gene TRBV20-1; the D is unclear. Trimming stripped 6 bases from V and 0 bases from J, with 11 bases between. The CDR3 consists of 13 residues. The V gene's germline CDR1 is DFQATT and CDR2 SNEGSKA (reference sequence). The CDR3 loop reads CSARSRVNTEAFF. CDR3 sequence (DNA): TGCAGTGCCAGATCTAGGGTGAACACTGAAGCTTTCTTT.

The V gene is TRBV9, the J gene TRBJ1-1, with TRBD1 identical over 7 bases. The CDR3 has 16 amino acids. The trim removed 2 bases at V and 2 bases at J, leaving 9 bases unmatched. CDR1 is SGDLS, CDR2 YYNGEE, per germline. The CDR3 nucleotides are TGTGCCAGCAGCGTGGGAGCCGGGACAGCCAACACTGAAGCTTTCTTT. As protein: CASSVGAGTANTEAFF.

At least ten counts were recorded for this clonotype. This rearrangement joins TRBV2 to TRBJ2-7; 12 nucleotides agree with TRBD2. The CDR3 totals 14 residues. V dropped 7 bases and J dropped 2; count of bases not matched to a gene: 3. Germline V gene sequence: CDR1 SNHLY, CDR2 FYNNEI. CDR3 sequence reads: CASKGTSGPYEQYF. CDR3 DNA: TGTGCCAGCAAAGGGACTAGCGGGCCCTACGAGCAGTACTTC.

The V call is TRBV4-1, the J call TRBJ2-7; D tentatively reads TRBD1 or TRBD2 (5 bases each). Trimming removed 3 bases from V and 3 bases from J, with 18 bases in between. Germline CDR1 is MGHRA and CDR2 is YSYEKL. The CDR3 runs 16 residues. CDR3 sequence reads: CASSHGPGPRNYEQYF. The CDR3 DNA sequence: TGCGCCAGCAGCCACGGCCCGGGACCTCGGAACTACGAGCAGTACTTC.

The genes are TRBV28 and TRBJ2-1; 11 bases line up with TRBD2. V shed 6 bases, J shed 6 bases, and the junction held 4 bases outside the gene matches. Germline CDR1 MDHEN, CDR2 SYDVKM. The CDR3 extends over 14 amino acids. The CDR3 region has the DNA TGTGCCAGCAGCCCCCTAGCGGGAGGCAATGAGCAGTTCTTC. Amino acids: CASSPLAGGNEQFF.

The chain links TRBV5-1 to TRBJ1-1; 9 nucleotides agree with TRBD1. Germline values: CDR1 SGHRS, CDR2 YFSETQ. The CDR3 spans 15 residues. V was pared by 3 bases and J by 0 bases, with 3 bases of the junction left unmatched. The CDR3: CASSWGQGLNTEAFF. The CDR3 nucleotides read TGCGCCAGCAGCTGGGGACAGGGCTTGAACACTGAAGCTTTCTTT.

This clonotype was observed at least ten times. The CDR3 coding sequence is TGTGCCAGCACCCCATACTTGAACACTGAAGCTTTCTTT. It translates to CASTPYLNTEAFF. The J gene is TRBJ1-1, the V gene TRBV28; D unclear. The CDR3 length is 13 residues. V was clipped by 7 bases and J by 0 bases, with 9 bases between them. CDR1 MDHEN and CDR2 SYDVKM come from the germline V gene.

The CDR3 region is CASSVGLVWRENTGELFF. In DNA, the CDR3 is TGTGCCAGCAGCGTAGGGTTAGTTTGGCGGGAGAACACCGGGGAGCTGTTTTTT. The chain couples TRBV9 to TRBJ2-2; TRBD2 might be the D (6 bases). Germline loops: CDR1 SGDLS, CDR2 YYNGEE. V lost 0 bases and J lost 1, with 16 bases in between. The CDR3 is 18 amino acids.

The sample holds a few counts of this clonotype. The junction differs from germline at one of its ends, possibly a read error. The chain employs TRBV7-8 and TRBJ1-3; no reliable D call. This CDR3 is 13 amino acids long. The germline gives CDR1 SGHVS, CDR2 FQNEAQ. The CDR3 reads CVSSHSVGNTIYF. CDR3 in DNA: TGTGTCAGCAGCCATTCGGTGGGAAACACCATATATTTT. The full variable domain, its missing parts supplied by reference TRBV7-8 and TRBJ1-3, is GAGVSQSPRYKVAKRGQDVALRCDPISGHVSLFWYQQALGQGPEFLTYFQNEAQLDKSGLPSDRFFAERPEGSVSTLKIQRTQQEDSAVYLCVSSHSVGNTIYFGEGSWLTVV.

This clonotype was counted between two and nine times. The rearrangement links TRBV4-2 to TRBJ2-7; D is unclear. This CDR3 spans 15 amino acids. Trimming left V 0 bases short and J 5 bases short, with 14 bases between. Germline CDR1 LGHNA, CDR2 YNFKEQ. The CDR3 bases are TGTGCCAGCAGCCAAGATTTCGGCATAACCAACGAGCAGTACTTC. Residues: CASSQDFGITNEQYF.

This clonotype was seen more than once but under ten times. V usage is TRBV30 and J usage is TRBJ1-2, with a tentative D call TRBD1 (5 bases). Deletions cut 1 base from V and 9 bases from J, with 9 bases between. The CDR3 loop spans 11 amino acids. Looked up from germline, CDR1 is GTSNPN and CDR2 is SVGIG (reference sequence). CDR3 residues: CAWSGGGRYTF. The CDR3 DNA reads TGTGCCTGGAGTGGGGGCGGGCGCTACACCTTC. Full variable domain (outside the CDR3, taken from reference TRBV30 and TRBJ1-2): SQTIHQWPATLVQPVGSPLSLECTVEGTSNPNLYWYRQAAGRGLQLLFYSVGIGQISSEVPQNLSASRPQDRQFILSSKKLLLSDSGFYLCAWSGGGRYTFGSGTRLTVV.